The 14 T cell receptor beta chains given below trace back to one sample, sequenced in a study of OX40 agonist ivuxolimab in advanced cancers. TCRdb's copy holds only in-frame clones and misses some; the assay was immunoSEQ multiplex PCR. The sample has fewer than 90,000 clones, around 88% seen once. Sequenced material: CD4+ or CD8+ T cells sorted from blood, taken in a trial of the OX40 agonist ivuxolimab. Every receptor here comes from an adult with an advanced solid tumor such as melanoma, head and neck, liver or kidney cancer.

The rearrangement joins TRBV18 to TRBJ2-1, with 9 nucleotides matching TRBD1. The CDR3 contains 18 residues. The V segment lost 1 base and the J segment 2 bases; nucleotides outside the gene matches: 9. Germline values: CDR1 KGHSH, CDR2 LQKENI. CDR3 in DNA: TGTGCCAGCTCACCACTTGCCCTGACAGGGGGGACCTACAATGAGCAGTTCTTC. Translated: CASSPLALTGGTYNEQFF.

CDR3 region: CASSMPGLAGVNEQFF. CDR3 DNA: TGTGCCAGCAGCATGCCGGGACTAGCGGGAGTGAATGAGCAGTTCTTC. The rearrangement joins TRBV5-6 to TRBJ2-1; 14 bases match TRBD2. This CDR3 has 16 amino acids. The trim removed 4 bases at V and 7 bases at J, leaving 7 bases unmatched. Germline V gene data show CDR1 as SGHDT and CDR2 as YYEEEE. The full variable domain, completed using reference TRBV5-6 and TRBJ2-1, is DAGVTQSPTHLIKTRGQQVTLRCSPKSGHDTVSWYQQALGQGPQFIFQYYEEEERQRGNFPDRFSGHQFPNYSSELNVNALLLGDSALYLCASSMPGLAGVNEQFFGPGTRLTVL.

This clone was seen only once. The CDR3 loop is CASSYSSGNTIYF. In DNA, the CDR3 is TGTGCCAGCAGCTACTCCTCTGGAAACACCATATATTTT. The chain combines TRBV7-9 with TRBJ1-3; no definite D call. The CDR3 covers 13 residues. Per the germline V gene, CDR1 is SEHNR and CDR2 is FQNEAQ (reference sequence). The V end lost 4 bases, the J end lost 0 bases, and 4 bases lay between the germline ends.

The chain links TRBV18 to TRBJ2-7, with 10 bases matching TRBD1. The CDR3 sequence is 16 residues long. From germline, CDR1 is KGHSH and CDR2 LQKENI. V lost 3 bases, J lost 1 base, and 6 bases stayed unmatched. DNA for the CDR3: TGTGCCAGCTCACCTCGGGGACAGGGGCTTTCCTACGAGCAGTACTTC. Encoded protein: CASSPRGQGLSYEQYF.

The chain has TRBV7-9 and TRBJ2-7; 13 bases are a match to TRBD2. CDR1 SEHNR and CDR2 FQNEAQ come from the germline V gene (reference sequence). J was trimmed by 7 bases and V by 5 bases; bases with no gene match: 8. The CDR3 contains 15 residues. CDR3 region: CASSLGLAGVREQYF. DNA for the CDR3: TGTGCCAGCAGCCTAGGACTAGCGGGAGTGCGGGAGCAGTACTTC.

J is TRBJ2-1 and V is TRBV18; TRBD2 is a possible D gene (5 bases). The CDR3 has 15 residues. Trimming pared 2 bases from V and 1 base from J, leaving 9 bases between. Looked up from germline, CDR1 is KGHSH and CDR2 is LQKENI. CDR3 in amino acids: CASSPLRASYNEQFF. The CDR3 bases are TGTGCCAGCTCACCATTGCGGGCGTCCTACAATGAGCAGTTCTTC.

The V and J genes are TRBV4-3 and TRBJ1-2; 10 bases map to TRBD1. CDR1 is LGHNA and CDR2 is YSLEER in the germline V gene. The CDR3 spans 15 residues. V lost 4 bases, J lost 6 bases, and 8 bases stayed unmatched. The CDR3 reads CASSLLTGTGDGYTF. The CDR3 DNA reads TGCGCCAGCAGCCTCCTCACCGGGACAGGGGATGGCTACACCTTC.

J is TRBJ1-5 and V is TRBV19, with D possibly being TRBD1 (6 bases). The V end was cut by 7 bases, the J end by 2 bases, with 15 bases between. Germline V lookup: CDR1 LNHDA, CDR2 SQIVND (reference sequence). The CDR3 contains 15 residues. CDR3 region: CASTQGRGGNQPQHF. The CDR3 DNA reads TGTGCCAGTACCCAGGGGAGAGGAGGCAATCAGCCCCAGCATTTT.

The rearrangement uses TRBV5-3 and TRBJ2-7; the D is unclear. TRBV5-3 has ORF status, its function being uncertain. The length of the CDR3 is 11 residues. Trimming cost V 0 bases and J 3 bases, with 1 base left between them. The CDR3 sequence is CARSLDYEQYF. In nucleotides, the CDR3 is TGTGCCAGAAGCTTGGACTACGAGCAGTACTTC.

CDR3 DNA sequence: TGTGCCAGCAGGATCCGGGACATGACCTTC. It yields the protein CASRIRDMTF. The chain recombines TRBV2 with TRBJ1-2; D is perhaps TRBD1 (6 bases). V was cut by 6 bases and J by 14 bases, with 13 bases left in between. Germline CDR1 SNHLY, CDR2 FYNNEI. CDR3 size: 10 residues.

This clone came up a few times. CDR3 sequence: CAISESRGLAGGTDTQYF. Here the CDR3 DNA reads TGTGCCATCAGTGAGTCGAGGGGACTAGCGGGGGGCACAGATACGCAGTATTTT. The chain has TRBV10-3 and TRBJ2-3; 14 bases map to TRBD2. This CDR3 region has 18 residues. V was pared by 0 bases and J by 1 base, with 3 bases of the junction left unmatched. From germline, CDR1 is ENHRY and CDR2 SYGVKD.

V usage is TRBV5-1 and J usage is TRBJ2-5, with TRBD2 identical over 10 bases. Per germline, CDR1 SGHRS and CDR2 YFSETQ. Trimming removed 5 bases from V and 2 bases from J; junction bases left unmatched: 9. The CDR3 runs to 16 residues. The CDR3 loop reads CASSPRASGGQETQYF. As DNA, the CDR3 is TGCGCCAGCAGTCCCCGGGCTAGCGGGGGTCAAGAGACCCAGTACTTC.

The gene calls are TRBV5-1 and TRBJ1-4, with no clear D. The CDR3 spans 14 residues. Germline V gene sequence: CDR1 SGHRS, CDR2 YFSETQ. Trimming cost V 1 base and J 3 bases, with 7 bases left between them. The CDR3 spells CASSLSRANEKLFF. The CDR3 DNA follows: TGCGCCAGCAGCTTGTCCCGGGCTAATGAAAAACTGTTTTTT.

The chain is built from TRBV6-1 and TRBJ1-5; TRBD1 matches 10 bases. V lost 7 bases, J lost 5 bases, and 5 bases stayed unmatched. The germline gives CDR1 MNHNS, CDR2 SASEGT. The CDR3 consists of 14 residues. The CDR3, as DNA: TGTGCCAGCACCGGGACAGGGGACCATCAGCCCCAGCATTTT. Protein sequence: CASTGTGDHQPQHF.